This entry lists 27 T cell receptor beta chains sequenced from one sample in a study of blood T cell repertoires in COVID-19. Some clones are missing from TCRdb's copy, which holds only in-frame ones; the method was immunoSEQ multiplex PCR. This sample has a few hundred thousand clones, with around 90% found just once. Sample: peripheral blood. Receptor source: a man aged 80 or over with acute or convalescent COVID-19.

CDR3: CASSLGTGFSPLHF. The CDR3 DNA is TGTGCCAGTAGTTTGGGGACAGGTTTTTCACCCCTCCACTTT. The rearrangement joins TRBV19 to TRBJ1-6; TRBD1 matches 8 bases. Germline trimming cut 5 bases from V and 9 bases from J; bases unmatched to any gene: 6. Germline assignment: CDR1 LNHDA and CDR2 SQIVND (reference sequence). This CDR3 comprises 14 residues.

The genes are TRBV7-2 and TRBJ1-4; maybe TRBD1 (5 bases). The germline gives CDR1 SGHTA, CDR2 FQGNSA. This CDR3 has 12 residues. Trimming removed 4 bases at V and 8 bases at J, with 8 bases between. The CDR3 nucleotides read TGTGCCAGCAGCTCCCGGGGGGAAAAACTGTTTTTT. Protein sequence: CASSSRGEKLFF.

J is TRBJ1-2 and V is TRBV6-5; the D is unclear. CDR3 size: 11 residues. Germline V gene data show CDR1 as MNHEY and CDR2 as SVGAGI. Trimming left V 11 bases short and J 5 bases short, with 12 bases between. CDR3 in amino acids: CAGRGGYGYTF. CDR3 DNA: TGTGCCGGGCGTGGAGGATATGGCTACACCTTC.

The CDR3 sequence is CASTRQGTSGFYEQYF. Here the CDR3 DNA reads TGTGCCAGCACCCGTCAGGGGACTAGCGGGTTTTACGAGCAGTACTTC. The chain combines TRBV5-4 with TRBJ2-7, with TRBD2 matching over 12 bases. Germline lookup yields CDR1 SGHNT and CDR2 YYREEE (reference sequence). V shed 6 bases, J shed 4 bases, and the junction held 11 bases outside the gene matches. The CDR3 is 16 residues long.

The CDR3 DNA follows: TGTGCCAGCACACTGTCGGGGGGGATTATCTACGAGCAGTACTTC. Protein: CASTLSGGIIYEQYF. The V call is TRBV7-9, the J call TRBJ2-7, with TRBD2 matching 8 bases. CDR1 is SEHNR and CDR2 is FQNEAQ in the germline V gene (reference sequence). CDR3 length: 15 amino acids. J gave up 3 bases and V 7 bases, and 11 bases lay outside the gene matches.

This chain connects TRBV19 to TRBJ2-2; TRBD1 might be the D (6 bases). There are 14 residues in the CDR3. Trimming removed 5 bases at V and 8 bases at J, with 15 bases between. The germline CDR1 and CDR2 sequences are LNHDA and SQIVND (reference sequence). This chain's CDR3 is CASSSQGTLGELFF. The CDR3 DNA reads as TGTGCCAGTAGTTCACAGGGCACCTTGGGGGAGCTGTTTTTT. The complete variable domain, with remaining parts taken from reference TRBV19 and TRBJ2-2, reads DGGITQSPKYLFRKEGQNVTLSCEQNLNHDAMYWYRQDPGQGLRLIYYSQIVNDFQKGDIAEGYSVSREKKESFPLTVTSAQKNPTAFYLCASSSQGTLGELFFGEGSRLTVL.

The CDR3 is CASSWQRRYNEQFF. The CDR3 DNA follows: TGCGCCAGCAGCTGGCAAAGGCGGTACAATGAGCAGTTCTTC. The rearrangement links TRBV5-1 to TRBJ2-1; no clear D. Germline CDR1 reads SGHRS; CDR2 reads YFSETQ. The V and J ends lost 3 bases and 4 bases respectively, with 11 bases between them. This CDR3 comprises 14 residues. The variable domain in full, with the rest retrieved from reference TRBV5-1 and TRBJ2-1, is KAGVTQTPRYLIKTRGQQVTLSCSPISGHRSVSWYQQTPGQGLQFLFEYFSETQRNKGNFPGRFSGRQFSNSRSEMNVSTLELGDSALYLCASSWQRRYNEQFFGPGTRLTVL.

The chain recombines TRBV7-2 with TRBJ2-1; the D gene is possibly TRBD2 (5 bases). V was trimmed by 7 bases and J by 9 bases, leaving 13 bases between them. Looked up from germline, CDR1 is SGHTA and CDR2 is FQGNSA. CDR3 length: 12 residues. DNA for the CDR3: TGTGCCAGCACCATAGGAGGAGTTGAGCAGTTCTTC. Encoded protein: CASTIGGVEQFF.

The chain uses TRBV6-1 and TRBJ1-1; D perhaps matches TRBD1 (5 bases). The germline CDR1 and CDR2 sequences are MNHNS and SASEGT. CDR3 length equals 14 residues. The V and J ends lost 10 bases and 7 bases respectively, with 22 bases between them. The CDR3 here is CATRGGEIGFEAFF. CDR3 nucleotide sequence: TGTGCCACCCGGGGAGGGGAGATTGGTTTTGAAGCTTTCTTT.

This chain uses TRBV2 with TRBJ2-7; D unclear. Trimming stripped 6 bases from V and 2 bases from J, with 11 bases between. The CDR3 loop spans 13 amino acids. Germline V CDR1 and CDR2: SNHLY, FYNNEI. CDR3 coding DNA: TGTGCCAGCAGAGACGGGTTTACCTACGAGCAGTACTTC. It translates to CASRDGFTYEQYF.

This chain links TRBV4-2 with TRBJ1-1; D is perhaps TRBD1 (6 bases). Between the trimmed V and J ends, which lost 0 bases and 0 bases, there was a span of 17 bases. The CDR3 length is 18 residues. Per the germline V gene, CDR1 is LGHNA and CDR2 is YNFKEQ. The CDR3 spells CASSQDSAGVGMNTEAFF. DNA for the CDR3: TGTGCCAGCAGCCAAGATTCGGCAGGGGTCGGCATGAACACTGAAGCTTTCTTT.

V gene TRBV6-6 combines with J gene TRBJ2-7, with TRBD2 matching over 9 bases. Germline CDR1 is MNHNY and CDR2 is SVGAGI (reference sequence). This CDR3 region has 16 residues. After removal of 6 bases from V and 0 bases from J, the junction contained 9 bases not matched to a gene. CDR3: CASSRHTSGLSYEQYF. CDR3 DNA sequence: TGTGCCAGCAGCCGCCATACTAGCGGGCTCTCCTACGAGCAGTACTTC.

This chain links TRBV6-6 with TRBJ2-7; TRBD1 agrees at 10 bases. Germline values: CDR1 MNHNY, CDR2 SVGAGI (reference sequence). This CDR3 is 13 amino acids long. J was trimmed by 4 bases and V by 6 bases; bases with no gene match: 3. CDR3 sequence (DNA): TGTGCCAGCAGCTTGGGACAGGGGTACGAGCAGTACTTC. Its translation: CASSLGQGYEQYF.

The chain couples TRBV4-2 to TRBJ1-4, with D possibly matching TRBD1 (5 bases). The CDR3 spans 15 residues. Germline V gene lookup returns CDR1 LGHNA and CDR2 YNFKEQ. V was clipped by 0 bases and J by 7 bases, with 12 bases between them. The CDR3: CASSQESRDFEKLFF. CDR3 sequence (DNA): TGTGCCAGCAGCCAAGAATCTAGGGACTTTGAAAAACTGTTTTTT.

This clone has more than one count but fewer than ten. The chain employs TRBV4-3 and TRBJ1-5; D is possibly TRBD1 (5 bases). V lost 0 bases and J lost 5, with 11 bases in between. The CDR3 is 15 amino acids. Germline CDR1 LGHNA, CDR2 YSLEER. CDR3 nucleotide sequence: TGCGCCAGCAGCCAAGAGGTTGGGACTTATCAGCCCCAGCATTTT. This translates into CASSQEVGTYQPQHF.

The V call is TRBV19, the J call TRBJ1-1; D is perhaps TRBD1 (5 bases). V was trimmed by 3 bases and J by 5 bases, leaving 13 bases between them. This CDR3 region has 14 residues. The V gene's germline CDR1 is LNHDA and CDR2 SQIVND (reference sequence). DNA for the CDR3: TGTGCCAGTAGTATTAGCGGGGGTAGGACTGAAGCTTTCTTT. Translation gives CASSISGGRTEAFF.

The chain combines TRBV28 with TRBJ2-7, with 9 bases identical to TRBD1. Losses at the gene ends were 6 bases for V and 2 bases for J; bases not matched to a gene: 8. Germline V CDR1 and CDR2: MDHEN, SYDVKM. The CDR3 runs 15 residues. CDR3 DNA: TGTGCCAGCAGCCTGGGACAGGGCTTTACCTACGAGCAGTACTTC. As protein: CASSLGQGFTYEQYF. The full variable domain, in which reference TRBV28 and TRBJ2-7 provide the parts outside the CDR3, is DVKVTQSSRYLVKRTGEKVFLECVQDMDHENMFWYRQDPGLGLRLIYFSYDVKMKEKGDIPEGYSVSREKKERFSLILESASTNQTSMYLCASSLGQGFTYEQYFGPGTRLTVT.

The chain has TRBV3-1 (or the pseudogene TRBV3-2) and TRBJ2-3; 7 positions match TRBD1. This CDR3 is 14 amino acids long. From germline, CDR1 is LGHDT and CDR2 YNNKEL (reference sequence). V lost 4 bases to trimming and J lost 3 bases; unmatched junction nucleotides: 4. CDR3 bases: TGTGCCAGCAGCCTTCGACAGGGAACAGATACGCAGTATTTT. Translating it yields CASSLRQGTDTQYF.

The gene calls are TRBV28 and TRBJ1-6; TRBD1 matches at 9 bases. CDR1 is MDHEN and CDR2 is SYDVKM in the germline V gene. CDR3 length: 17 residues. Unmatched junction bases numbered 11, after V lost 6 bases and J lost 5 bases. The CDR3 nucleotides read TGTGCCAGCAGCCTATCCAGGACAGGGGCAAATAATTCACCCCTCCACTTT. Amino acids: CASSLSRTGANNSPLHF.

The V call is TRBV7-3, the J call TRBJ2-2, with D tentatively TRBD1 (6 bases). V was shortened by 5 bases and J by 4 bases, with 8 bases between the two germline ends. The CDR3 sequence is 13 residues long. CDR1 SGHTA and CDR2 FQGTGA come from the germline V gene. CDR3 amino acids: CASSIGGTGELFF. The CDR3 DNA follows: TGTGCCAGCAGCATAGGGGGCACCGGGGAGCTGTTTTTT.

The V gene is TRBV7-8, the J gene TRBJ1-1; 8 nucleotides match TRBD1. The CDR3 runs 14 residues. Germline V lookup: CDR1 SGHVS, CDR2 FQNEAQ. After removal of 3 bases from V and 1 base from J, the junction contained 1 base not matched to a gene. The CDR3 spells CASSFTGGNTEAFF. CDR3 in DNA: TGTGCCAGCAGCTTCACAGGGGGGAACACTGAAGCTTTCTTT.

The CDR3 sequence is CSVDKGQIHDTQYF. The CDR3 DNA is TGCAGCGTTGATAAGGGACAGATCCATGATACGCAGTATTTT. The V and J genes are TRBV29-1 and TRBJ2-3, with TRBD1 matching 7 bases. Germline V gene data show CDR1 as SQVTM and CDR2 as ANQGSEA. This CDR3 has 14 amino acids. V was clipped by 3 bases and J by 6 bases; unmatched bases: 9.

V gene TRBV7-2 combines with J gene TRBJ2-5; TRBD2 matches 14 bases. Germline V gives CDR1 SGHTA, CDR2 FQGNSA. V lost 3 bases and J lost 3; bases outside the gene matches: 6. The CDR3 extends over 17 amino acids. The CDR3 nucleotides are TGTGCCAGCAGCTTCAGACTAGCGGGGGGGCTTAAAGAGACCCAGTACTTC. Protein sequence: CASSFRLAGGLKETQYF.

This sequence joins TRBV6-5 and TRBJ1-5; 9 positions match TRBD1. This CDR3 has 15 amino acids. J lost 5 bases, V lost 1 base, and 3 bases had no gene match. Germline V CDR1 and CDR2: MNHEY, SVGAGI. CDR3 DNA sequence: TGTGCCAGCAGTTACTACAGGGGGCGCGATCAGCCCCAGCATTTT. Translated, it gives CASSYYRGRDQPQHF.

The chain recombines TRBV3-1 (or the pseudogene TRBV3-2) with TRBJ1-1; D may be TRBD1 (5 bases). The CDR3 runs 15 residues. Trimming took off 0 bases at V and 2 bases at J, with 10 bases between the two ends. The germline CDR1 and CDR2 sequences are LGHDT and YNNKEL (reference sequence). The CDR3 DNA follows: TGTGCCAGCAGCCAAGATGGCAGGGCAAACACTGAAGCTTTCTTT. Translated: CASSQDGRANTEAFF.

Remarks on this clone: A junction boundary mismatches the germline segment, possibly from a read error. The chain couples TRBV20-1 to TRBJ2-5; 11 bases line up with TRBD2. This CDR3 region has 11 residues. The germline gives CDR1 DFQATT, CDR2 SNEGSKA (reference sequence). This CDR3 is CSTSGRETQYF. The CDR3, as DNA: TGCAGTACTAGCGGGAGAGAGACCCAGTACTTC.

A single count supports this clone. The gene calls are TRBV6-1 and TRBJ1-2, with TRBD1 as a possible D gene (6 bases). CDR1 MNHNS and CDR2 SASEGT come from the germline V gene. The germline V and J ends were trimmed by 0 bases and 8 bases, with 10 bases remaining between them. The CDR3 covers 13 residues. The CDR3 reads CASSEAQGSGYTF. CDR3 in DNA: TGTGCCAGCAGTGAAGCCCAGGGGTCGGGCTACACCTTC.